The 23 T cell receptor beta chains presented below share a single source sample, sequenced in a study of T cells in localized non-small cell lung cancer. Profiled with immunoSEQ multiplex PCR; TCRdb holds only in-frame clones, not every one. The sample records over 70,000 clones, just over 90% being singletons. The sequencing used PBMCs, collected before any cancer treatment. The receptors stem from a woman aged 40 to 75 with stage II squamous cell lung carcinoma.

The chain carries TRBV5-6 and TRBJ1-6; D unresolved. This CDR3 contains 14 residues. Germline assignment: CDR1 SGHDT and CDR2 YYEEEE. V was cut by 1 base and J by 9 bases, with 11 bases left in between. The CDR3 sequence: CASSLRAGASPLHF. CDR3 bases: TGTGCCAGCAGCTTGAGGGCCGGAGCTTCACCCCTCCACTTT.

The chain is built from TRBV7-9 and TRBJ1-1; D gene ambiguous. The length of the CDR3 is 14 residues. Trimming removed 5 bases at V and 13 bases at J, with 23 bases between. CDR1 SEHNR and CDR2 FQNEAQ come from the germline V gene (reference sequence). The CDR3 here is CASSPRSGHMDGFF. The DNA of the CDR3 is TGTGCCAGCAGCCCTCGATCAGGTCACATGGACGGTTTCTTT.

The V call is TRBV19, the J call TRBJ1-1; no clear D. CDR3 size: 14 residues. The V end was cut by 5 bases, the J end by 4 bases, with 14 bases between. In germline, CDR1 is LNHDA, CDR2 SQIVND (reference sequence). The CDR3 protein is CASSERSSVTEAFF. CDR3 nucleotides: TGTGCCAGTAGTGAGAGGTCTTCGGTCACTGAAGCTTTCTTT.

This chain connects TRBV15 to TRBJ1-2, with 9 bases matching TRBD1. The germline gives CDR1 LNHNV, CDR2 YYDKDF (reference sequence). Trimming at V came to 1 base and at J to 6 bases, leaving 9 bases not matched to a gene. The CDR3 runs to 16 residues. The CDR3 here is CATSRVLKTGGHGYTF. CDR3 nucleotide sequence: TGTGCCACCAGCAGAGTGCTTAAGACAGGGGGGCATGGCTACACCTTC.

V usage is TRBV6-1 and J usage is TRBJ2-7; D is perhaps TRBD1 or TRBD2 (6 bases each). V was trimmed by 7 bases and J by 6 bases, leaving 22 bases between them. This CDR3 has 15 amino acids. Germline values: CDR1 MNHNS, CDR2 SASEGT. CDR3 bases: TGTGCCAGCACATTCGGCGGAAACAGGGAGGTCGAGCAGTACTTC. Its protein product is CASTFGGNREVEQYF.

The chain has TRBV19 and TRBJ1-1; D possibly corresponds to TRBD1 (5 bases). Per the germline V gene, CDR1 is LNHDA and CDR2 is SQIVND (reference sequence). V gave up 5 bases and J gave up 6 bases, with 13 bases separating them. The CDR3 spans 13 residues. CDR3: CASSPQGYSEAFF. DNA of the CDR3: TGTGCCAGTAGTCCTCAGGGTTACTCTGAAGCTTTCTTT.

The chain joins TRBV4-1 to TRBJ1-4; D unclear. V was pared by 4 bases and J by 0 bases, with 15 bases between. The germline V gene has CDR1 MGHRA and CDR2 YSYEKL. This CDR3 is 17 amino acids long. The DNA for the CDR3 is TGCGCCAGCAGCCCCCCGAAAGCGGCTGCAACTAATGAAAAACTGTTTTTT. This codes for CASSPPKAAATNEKLFF.

The chain recombines TRBV5-1 with TRBJ1-1, with D maybe TRBD1 (6 bases). The V end was cut by 2 bases, the J end by 7 bases, with 12 bases between. This CDR3 is built from 13 residues. Germline lookup yields CDR1 SGHRS and CDR2 YFSETQ. CDR3 sequence reads: CASSFGGLFEAFF. Here the CDR3 DNA reads TGCGCCAGCAGCTTTGGGGGGCTCTTTGAAGCTTTCTTT.

This chain connects TRBV6-5 to TRBJ1-3; D may be TRBD1 (6 bases). Per germline, CDR1 MNHEY and CDR2 SVGAGI. V was trimmed by 6 bases and J by 1 base, leaving 13 bases between them. This CDR3 is 15 amino acids long. CDR3: CASRAGQLSGNTIYF. CDR3 in DNA: TGTGCCAGCAGGGCAGGACAGTTGTCTGGAAACACCATATATTTT.

The V and J genes are TRBV27 and TRBJ1-4; 9 bases are shared with TRBD1. The CDR3 is 18 residues long. The V gene end was trimmed by 6 bases and the J gene end by 2 bases; junction bases not matched to a gene: 13. Germline CDR1 MNHEY, CDR2 SMNVEV (reference sequence). This CDR3 reads CASSRQGDKGRTNEKLFF. The CDR3 region has the DNA TGTGCCAGCAGCCGACAGGGGGATAAAGGAAGGACTAATGAAAAACTGTTTTTT.

The rearrangement links TRBV5-4 to TRBJ2-6; TRBD1 matches 12 bases. There are 15 residues in the CDR3. Germline loops: CDR1 SGHNT, CDR2 YYREEE (reference sequence). V shed 7 bases and J 2 bases; nucleotides not matched to a gene: 1. CDR3 amino acids: CASGTGGAGANVLTF. In nucleotides, the CDR3 is TGTGCCAGCGGGACAGGGGGCGCTGGGGCCAACGTCCTGACTTTC.

The CDR3 sequence: CASSPRQSNSPLHF. CDR3 coding DNA: TGTGCCAGCAGTCCCCGACAGTCTAATTCACCCCTCCACTTT. The chain carries TRBV6-6 and TRBJ1-6, with D possibly matching TRBD1 (5 bases). Germline CDR1 MNHNY, CDR2 SVGAGI (reference sequence). V lost 5 bases and J lost 6, with 11 bases in between. The CDR3 length is 14 residues.

The gene calls are TRBV27 and TRBJ2-2; TRBD1 is a possible D gene (6 bases). The length of the CDR3 is 14 residues. Germline V gene sequence: CDR1 MNHEY, CDR2 SMNVEV (reference sequence). Trimming took off 7 bases at V and 1 base at J, with 10 bases between the two ends. CDR3 sequence (DNA): TGTGCCAGCAAGGGACACCAGAACACCGGGGAGCTGTTTTTT. Translation: CASKGHQNTGELFF.

This chain connects TRBV5-1 to TRBJ2-7; D is perhaps TRBD1 (6 bases). V was cut by 1 base and J by 7 bases, with 18 bases left in between. This CDR3 region has 15 residues. CDR1 and CDR2 (germline): SGHRS, YFSETQ. The CDR3 region is CASSLQGNNRGEQYF. DNA of the CDR3: TGCGCCAGCAGCTTGCAGGGGAATAACCGAGGGGAGCAGTACTTC.

This sequence joins TRBV30 and TRBJ1-6, with a tentative D call TRBD1 (5 bases). This CDR3 region has 15 residues. V lost 0 bases, J lost 4 bases, and 10 bases lay in between. Per the germline V gene, CDR1 is GTSNPN and CDR2 is SVGIG (reference sequence). CDR3 loop: CAWSVQDTYNSPLHF. DNA for the CDR3: TGTGCCTGGAGTGTTCAGGACACTTATAATTCACCCCTCCACTTT. Full variable domain (rest looked up from reference TRBV30 and TRBJ1-6): SQTIHQWPATLVQPVGSPLSLECTVEGTSNPNLYWYRQAAGRGLQLLFYSVGIGQISSEVPQNLSASRPQDRQFILSSKKLLLSDSGFYLCAWSVQDTYNSPLHFGNGTRLTVT.

This clone was seen once. The V gene is TRBV9, the J gene TRBJ2-2; TRBD1 aligns across 12 bases. J gave up 8 bases and V 3 bases, and 11 bases lay outside the gene matches. Germline CDR1 and CDR2: SGDLS and YYNGEE. The CDR3 totals 17 residues. DNA for the CDR3: TGTGCCAGCAGCGGCAGGGGACAGGGGGCGCCGGGTGGGGAGCTGTTTTTT. This codes for CASSGRGQGAPGGELFF.

The table lists this clone with a count of one. The chain joins TRBV5-1 to TRBJ2-7; 9 bases are a match to TRBD1. The CDR3 is 15 amino acids. Germline values: CDR1 SGHRS, CDR2 YFSETQ. The J segment lost 4 bases and the V segment lost 4 bases, leaving 9 bases of the junction unmatched. The CDR3 DNA sequence: TGCGCCAGCAGCCCCGGGACAGGGCATGTTTACGAGCAGTACTTC. Translated: CASSPGTGHVYEQYF.

The chain couples TRBV6-1 to TRBJ2-3, with a possible D match to TRBD2 (5 bases). The CDR3 has 14 residues. Germline CDR1 is MNHNS and CDR2 is SASEGT. Trimming pared 6 bases from V and 1 base from J, leaving 11 bases between. CDR3 in amino acids: CASSQGGRTDTQYF. The DNA for the CDR3 is TGTGCCAGCAGCCAAGGCGGGCGCACAGATACGCAGTATTTT.

This chain joins TRBV9 and TRBJ2-3; 10 bases are shared with TRBD2. Germline assignment: CDR1 SGDLS and CDR2 YYNGEE. The length of the CDR3 is 15 residues. With V trimmed by 4 bases and J by 3 bases, 5 bases remained unmatched. In nucleotides, the CDR3 is TGTGCCAGCAGCACAAGTAGCGGGAGGACAGATACGCAGTATTTT. It is translated as CASSTSSGRTDTQYF.

The chain uses TRBV5-6 and TRBJ2-3; 10 positions match TRBD2. The germline V gene has CDR1 SGHDT and CDR2 YYEEEE. J gave up 5 bases and V 4 bases, and 10 bases lay outside the gene matches. This CDR3 has 16 residues. The CDR3 region has the DNA TGTGCCAGCAGCGAGACTAGCGGGCCGGGGGGAGATACGCAGTATTTT. Its protein is CASSETSGPGGDTQYF.

The gene calls are TRBV5-1 and TRBJ1-2, with D possibly TRBD1 on 5 matching bases. This CDR3 has 14 residues. V lost 1 base, J lost 3 bases, and 10 bases lay in between. From germline, CDR1 is SGHRS and CDR2 YFSETQ. CDR3 bases: TGCGCCAGCAGCTTGCAGGGAGGGGACTATGGCTACACCTTC. Its translation: CASSLQGGDYGYTF.

CDR3 coding DNA: TGTGCCAGCAGGCCCCAAGGGAGTGGTGGTCAGCCCCAGCATTTT. Its protein is CASRPQGSGGQPQHF. V gene TRBV6-5 combines with J gene TRBJ1-5, with D hard to call. The CDR3 contains 15 residues. Germline V gene sequence: CDR1 MNHEY, CDR2 SVGAGI. Trimming removed 6 bases from V and 6 bases from J, with 18 bases in between.

This chain joins TRBV6-1 and TRBJ2-7; D may match TRBD1 or TRBD2 (5 bases each). Per the germline V gene, CDR1 is MNHNS and CDR2 is SASEGT. The CDR3 covers 15 residues. Trimming cost V 7 bases and J 4 bases, with 20 bases left between them. CDR3 DNA sequence: TGTGCCAGCACCCCCGCCGGGACCCTAACTTACGAGCAGTACTTC. This sequence encodes CASTPAGTLTYEQYF.